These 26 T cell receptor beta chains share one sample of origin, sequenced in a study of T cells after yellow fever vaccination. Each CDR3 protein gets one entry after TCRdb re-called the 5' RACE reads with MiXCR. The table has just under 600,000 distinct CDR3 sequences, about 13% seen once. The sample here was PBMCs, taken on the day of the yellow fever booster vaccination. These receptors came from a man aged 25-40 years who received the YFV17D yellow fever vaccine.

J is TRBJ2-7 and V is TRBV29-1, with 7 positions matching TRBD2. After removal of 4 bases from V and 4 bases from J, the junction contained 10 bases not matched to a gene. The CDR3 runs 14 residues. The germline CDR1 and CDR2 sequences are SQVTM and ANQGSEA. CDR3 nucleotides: TGCAGCGTTGGGAGTGAGACTAGCACTTACGAGCAGTACTTC. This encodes CSVGSETSTYEQYF.

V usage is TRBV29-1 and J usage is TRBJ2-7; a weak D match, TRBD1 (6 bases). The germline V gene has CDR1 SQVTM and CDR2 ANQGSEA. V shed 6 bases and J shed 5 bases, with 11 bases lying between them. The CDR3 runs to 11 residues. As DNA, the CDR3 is TGCAGCGTCGCACAGGGAGACGAGCAGTACTTC. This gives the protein CSVAQGDEQYF.

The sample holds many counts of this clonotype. The CDR3 coding sequence is TGCAGTGCAAAAAGGACAGGGGAATCACCCCTCCACTTT. This encodes CSAKRTGESPLHF. The chain is built from TRBV20-1 and TRBJ1-6, with 9 bases identical to TRBD1. Germline V gene lookup returns CDR1 DFQATT and CDR2 SNEGSKA (reference sequence). CDR3 length: 13 amino acids. Trimming at V came to 6 bases and at J to 10 bases, leaving 7 bases not matched to a gene.

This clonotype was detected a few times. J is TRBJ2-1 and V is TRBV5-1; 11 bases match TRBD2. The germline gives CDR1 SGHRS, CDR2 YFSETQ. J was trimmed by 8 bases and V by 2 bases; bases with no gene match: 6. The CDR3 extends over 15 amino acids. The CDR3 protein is CASSFSGLAGYEQFF. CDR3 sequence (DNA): TGCGCCAGCAGCTTTTCCGGACTAGCGGGTTATGAGCAGTTCTTC.

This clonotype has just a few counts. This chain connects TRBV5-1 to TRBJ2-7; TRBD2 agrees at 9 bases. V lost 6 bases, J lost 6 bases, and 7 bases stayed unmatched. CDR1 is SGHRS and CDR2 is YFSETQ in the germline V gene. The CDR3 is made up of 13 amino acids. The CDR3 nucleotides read TGCGCCAGCACTCTAGCGGGAAGGGGCGAGCAGTACTTC. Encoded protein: CASTLAGRGEQYF. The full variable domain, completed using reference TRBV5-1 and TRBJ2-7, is KAGVTQTPRYLIKTRGQQVTLSCSPISGHRSVSWYQQTPGQGLQFLFEYFSETQRNKGNFPGRFSGRQFSNSRSEMNVSTLELGDSALYLCASTLAGRGEQYFGPGTRLTVT.

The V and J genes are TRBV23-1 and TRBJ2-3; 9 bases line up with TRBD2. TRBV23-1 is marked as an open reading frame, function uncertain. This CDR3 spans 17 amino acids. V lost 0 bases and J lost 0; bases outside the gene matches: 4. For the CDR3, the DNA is TGCGCCAGCAGTCAATCTAAGGCGGGAGGGAGCACAGATACGCAGTATTTT. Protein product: CASSQSKAGGSTDTQYF.

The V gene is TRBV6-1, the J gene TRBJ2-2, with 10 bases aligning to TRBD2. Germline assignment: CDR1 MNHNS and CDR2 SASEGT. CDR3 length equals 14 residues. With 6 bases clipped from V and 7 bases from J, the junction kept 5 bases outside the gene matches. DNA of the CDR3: TGTGCCAGCAGAAGCGGGAGGGCCGGCGGGGAGCTGTTTTTT. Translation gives CASRSGRAGGELFF.

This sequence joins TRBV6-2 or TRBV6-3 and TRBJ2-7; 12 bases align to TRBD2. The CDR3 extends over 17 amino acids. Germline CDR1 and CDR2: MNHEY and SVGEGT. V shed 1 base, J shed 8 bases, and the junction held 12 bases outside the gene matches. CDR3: CASSYLGGGLAGKQQYF. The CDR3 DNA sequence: TGTGCCAGCAGTTACTTGGGAGGCGGACTAGCGGGAAAACAGCAGTACTTC.

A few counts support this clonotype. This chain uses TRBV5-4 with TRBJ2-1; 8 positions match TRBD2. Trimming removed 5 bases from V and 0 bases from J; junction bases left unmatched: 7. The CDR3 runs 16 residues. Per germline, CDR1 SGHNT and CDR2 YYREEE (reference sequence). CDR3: CASRPAGEYSYNEQFF. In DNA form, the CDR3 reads TGTGCCAGCAGACCAGCGGGAGAATACTCCTACAATGAGCAGTTCTTC.

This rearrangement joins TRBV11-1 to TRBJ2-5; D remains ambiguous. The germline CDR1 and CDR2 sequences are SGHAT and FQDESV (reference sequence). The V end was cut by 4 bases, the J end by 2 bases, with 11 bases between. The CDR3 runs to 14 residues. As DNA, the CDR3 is TGTGCCAGCAGCTCCGCGCCAAGTCAAGAGACCCAGTACTTC. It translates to CASSSAPSQETQYF.

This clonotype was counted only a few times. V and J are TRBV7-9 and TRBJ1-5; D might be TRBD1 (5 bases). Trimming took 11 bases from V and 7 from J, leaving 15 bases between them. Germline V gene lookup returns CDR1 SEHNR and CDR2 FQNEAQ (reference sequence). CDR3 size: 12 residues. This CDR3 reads CAHTGGEQPQHF. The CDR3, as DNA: TGTGCCCATACCGGGGGAGAACAGCCCCAGCATTTT. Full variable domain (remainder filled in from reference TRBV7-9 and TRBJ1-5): DTGVSQNPRHKITKRGQNVTFRCDPISEHNRLYWYRQTLGQGPEFLTYFQNEAQLEKSRLLSDRFSAERPKGSFSTLEIQRTEQGDSAMYLCAHTGGEQPQHFGDGTRLSIL.

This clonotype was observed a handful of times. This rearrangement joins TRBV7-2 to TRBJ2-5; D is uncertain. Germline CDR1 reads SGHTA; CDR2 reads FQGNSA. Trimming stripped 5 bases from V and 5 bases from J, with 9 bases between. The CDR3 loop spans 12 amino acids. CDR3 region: CASSAALETQYF. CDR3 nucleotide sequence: TGTGCCAGCAGCGCGGCACTTGAGACCCAGTACTTC.

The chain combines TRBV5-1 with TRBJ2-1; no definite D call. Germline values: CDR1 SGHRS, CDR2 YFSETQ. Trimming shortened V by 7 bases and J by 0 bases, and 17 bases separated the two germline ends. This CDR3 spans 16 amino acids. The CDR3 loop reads CASSGMGISSYNEQFF. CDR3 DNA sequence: TGCGCCAGCTCAGGAATGGGGATAAGCTCCTACAATGAGCAGTTCTTC.

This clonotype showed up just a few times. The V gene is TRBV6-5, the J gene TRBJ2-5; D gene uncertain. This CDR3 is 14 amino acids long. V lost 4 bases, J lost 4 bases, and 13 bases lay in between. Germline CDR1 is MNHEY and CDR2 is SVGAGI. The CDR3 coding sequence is TGTGCCAGCAGTTTCGGACGGTCCGGAGAGACCCAGTACTTC. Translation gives CASSFGRSGETQYF.

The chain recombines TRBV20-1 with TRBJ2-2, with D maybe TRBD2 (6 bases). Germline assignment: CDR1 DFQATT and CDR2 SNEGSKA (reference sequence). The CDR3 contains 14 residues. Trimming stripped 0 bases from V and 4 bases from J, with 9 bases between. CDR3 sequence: CSARDSGVTGELFF. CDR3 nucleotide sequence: TGCAGTGCTAGAGATAGCGGAGTCACCGGGGAGCTGTTTTTT.

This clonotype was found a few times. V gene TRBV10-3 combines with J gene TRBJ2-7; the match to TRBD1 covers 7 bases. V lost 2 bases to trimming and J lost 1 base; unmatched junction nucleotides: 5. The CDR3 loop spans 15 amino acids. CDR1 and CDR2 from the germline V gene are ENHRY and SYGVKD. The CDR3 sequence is CAISEGQVGSYEQYF. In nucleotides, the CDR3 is TGTGCCATCAGTGAGGGACAGGTTGGATCCTACGAGCAGTACTTC.

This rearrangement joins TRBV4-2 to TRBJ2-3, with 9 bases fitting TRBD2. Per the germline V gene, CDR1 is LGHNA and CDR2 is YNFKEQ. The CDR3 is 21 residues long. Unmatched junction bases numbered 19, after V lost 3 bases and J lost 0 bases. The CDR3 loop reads CASSHTQTSGSVTSSTDTQYF. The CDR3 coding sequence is TGTGCCAGCAGCCACACCCAGACTAGCGGCTCGGTAACCTCTAGCACAGATACGCAGTATTTT.

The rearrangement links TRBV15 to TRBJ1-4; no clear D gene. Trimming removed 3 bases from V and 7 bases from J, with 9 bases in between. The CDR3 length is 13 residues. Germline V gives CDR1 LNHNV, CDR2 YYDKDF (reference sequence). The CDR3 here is CATSRVGGEKLFF. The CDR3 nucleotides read TGTGCCACCAGCAGGGTAGGCGGTGAAAAACTGTTTTTT. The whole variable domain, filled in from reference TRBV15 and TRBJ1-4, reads DAMVIQNPRYQVTQFGKPVTLSCSQTLNHNVMYWYQQKSSQAPKLLFHYYDKDFNNEADTPDNFQSRRPNTSFCFLDIRSPGLGDTAMYLCATSRVGGEKLFFGSGTQLSVL.

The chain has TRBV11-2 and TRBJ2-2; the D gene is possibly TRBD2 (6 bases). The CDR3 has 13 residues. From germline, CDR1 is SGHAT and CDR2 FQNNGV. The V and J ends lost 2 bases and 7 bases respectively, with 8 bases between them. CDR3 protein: CASSLIGSGELFF. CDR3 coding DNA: TGTGCCAGCAGCTTAATCGGGAGCGGGGAGCTGTTTTTT.

In DNA, the CDR3 is TGTGCCAGCAGTTGGACCTACCAAGAGACCCAGTACTTC. The encoded protein is CASSWTYQETQYF. The chain joins TRBV27 to TRBJ2-5, with D uncertain. The CDR3 covers 13 residues. Trimming stripped 4 bases from V and 0 bases from J, with 6 bases between. Germline CDR1 MNHEY, CDR2 SMNVEV (reference sequence).

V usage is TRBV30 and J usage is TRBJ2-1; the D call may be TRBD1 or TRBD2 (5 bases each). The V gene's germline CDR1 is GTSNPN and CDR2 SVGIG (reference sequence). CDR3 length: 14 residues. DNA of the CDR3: TGTGCTGAAAAGAGGGGTAGCTCCTACAATGAGCAGTTCTTC. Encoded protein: CAEKRGSSYNEQFF. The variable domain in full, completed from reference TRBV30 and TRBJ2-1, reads SQTIHQWPATLVQPVGSPLSLECTVEGTSNPNLYWYRQAAGRGLQLLFYSVGIGQISSEVPQNLSASRPQDRQFILSSKKLLLSDSGFYLCAEKRGSSYNEQFFGPGTRLTVL.

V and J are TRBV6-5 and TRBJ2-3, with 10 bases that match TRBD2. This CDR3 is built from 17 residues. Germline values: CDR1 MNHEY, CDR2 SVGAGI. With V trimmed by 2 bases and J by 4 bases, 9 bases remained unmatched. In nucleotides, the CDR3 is TGTGCCAGCAGTTACGACTGGCTACTAGCGGGATCAGATACGCAGTATTTT. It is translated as CASSYDWLLAGSDTQYF.

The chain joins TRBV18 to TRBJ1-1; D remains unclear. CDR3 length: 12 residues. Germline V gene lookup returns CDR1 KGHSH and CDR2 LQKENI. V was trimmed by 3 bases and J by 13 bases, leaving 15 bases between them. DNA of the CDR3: TGTGCCAGCTCACCCCCTGCGGGGAAGCTTTTCTTT. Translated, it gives CASSPPAGKLFF.

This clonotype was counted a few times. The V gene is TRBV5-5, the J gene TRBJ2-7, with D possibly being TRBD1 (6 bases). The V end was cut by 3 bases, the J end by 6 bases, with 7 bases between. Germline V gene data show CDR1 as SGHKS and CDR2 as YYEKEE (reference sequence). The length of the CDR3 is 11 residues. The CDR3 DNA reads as TGTGCCAGCAGCTGGGGGCTCGAGCAGTACTTC. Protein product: CASSWGLEQYF.

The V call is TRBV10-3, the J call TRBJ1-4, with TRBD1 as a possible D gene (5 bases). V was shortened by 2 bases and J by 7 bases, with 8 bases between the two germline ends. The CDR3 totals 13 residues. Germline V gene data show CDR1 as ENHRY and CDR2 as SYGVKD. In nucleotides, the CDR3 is TGTGCCATCAGTGAGCAGGGTCTTGAAAAACTGTTTTTT. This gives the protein CAISEQGLEKLFF.

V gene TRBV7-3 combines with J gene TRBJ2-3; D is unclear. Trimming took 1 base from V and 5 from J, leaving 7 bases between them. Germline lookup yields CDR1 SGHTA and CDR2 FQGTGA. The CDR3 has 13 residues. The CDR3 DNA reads TGTGCCAGCAGCTTAATGGGCGGAGATACGCAGTATTTT. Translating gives CASSLMGGDTQYF.